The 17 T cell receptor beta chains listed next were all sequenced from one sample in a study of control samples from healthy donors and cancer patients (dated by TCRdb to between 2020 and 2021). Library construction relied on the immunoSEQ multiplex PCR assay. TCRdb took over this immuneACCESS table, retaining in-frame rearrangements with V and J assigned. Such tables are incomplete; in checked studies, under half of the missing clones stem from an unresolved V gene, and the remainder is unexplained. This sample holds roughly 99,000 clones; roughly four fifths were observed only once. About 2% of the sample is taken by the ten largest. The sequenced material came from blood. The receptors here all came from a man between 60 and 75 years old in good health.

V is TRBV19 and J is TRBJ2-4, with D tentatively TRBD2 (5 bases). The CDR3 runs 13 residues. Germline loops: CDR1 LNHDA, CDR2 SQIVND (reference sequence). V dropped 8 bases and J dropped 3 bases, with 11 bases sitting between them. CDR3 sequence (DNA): TGTGCCAGTGGACTTTCGGGCAAAAACATTCAGTACTTC. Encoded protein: CASGLSGKNIQYF.

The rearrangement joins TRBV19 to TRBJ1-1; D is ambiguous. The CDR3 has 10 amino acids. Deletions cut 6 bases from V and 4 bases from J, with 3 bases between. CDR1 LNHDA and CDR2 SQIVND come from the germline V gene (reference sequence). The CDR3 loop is CASRGTEAFF. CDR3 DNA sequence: TGTGCCAGTAGGGGCACTGAAGCTTTCTTT. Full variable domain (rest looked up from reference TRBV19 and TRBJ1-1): DGGITQSPKYLFRKEGQNVTLSCEQNLNHDAMYWYRQDPGQGLRLIYYSQIVNDFQKGDIAEGYSVSREKKESFPLTVTSAQKNPTAFYLCASRGTEAFFGQGTRLTVV.

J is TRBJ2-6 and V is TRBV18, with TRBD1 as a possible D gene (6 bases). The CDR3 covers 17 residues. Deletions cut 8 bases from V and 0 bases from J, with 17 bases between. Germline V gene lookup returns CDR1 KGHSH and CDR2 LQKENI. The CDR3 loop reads CASRPSGHLSGANVLTF. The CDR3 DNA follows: TGTGCCAGCCGCCCCTCGGGACACCTCTCTGGGGCCAACGTCCTGACTTTC.

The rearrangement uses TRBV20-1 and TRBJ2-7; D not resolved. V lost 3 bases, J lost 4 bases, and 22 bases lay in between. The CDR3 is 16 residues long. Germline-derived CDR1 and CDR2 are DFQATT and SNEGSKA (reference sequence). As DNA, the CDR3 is TGCAGTGCTAGTAAGGTGGCGTCCTACCAACTTTACGAGCAGTACTTC. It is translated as CSASKVASYQLYEQYF.

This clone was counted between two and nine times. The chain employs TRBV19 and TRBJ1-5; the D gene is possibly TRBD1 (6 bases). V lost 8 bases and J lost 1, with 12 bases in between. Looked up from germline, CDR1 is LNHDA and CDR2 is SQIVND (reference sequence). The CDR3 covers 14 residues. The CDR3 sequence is CASDSGVSNQPQHF. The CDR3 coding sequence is TGTGCCAGTGACTCAGGGGTAAGCAATCAGCCCCAGCATTTT.

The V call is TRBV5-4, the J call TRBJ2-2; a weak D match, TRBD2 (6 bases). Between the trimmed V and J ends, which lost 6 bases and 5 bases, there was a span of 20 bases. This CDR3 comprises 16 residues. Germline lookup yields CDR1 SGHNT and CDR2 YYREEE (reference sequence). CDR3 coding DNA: TGTGCCAGCACACCCCAGGGCCTAGCGCAGACCGGGGAGCTGTTTTTT. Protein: CASTPQGLAQTGELFF.

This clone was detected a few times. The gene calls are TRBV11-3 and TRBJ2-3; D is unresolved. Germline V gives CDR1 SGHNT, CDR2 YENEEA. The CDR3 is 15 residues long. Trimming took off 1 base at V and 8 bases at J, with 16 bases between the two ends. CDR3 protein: CASSLAAFPYGTQYF. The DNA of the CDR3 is TGTGCCAGCAGCTTAGCGGCGTTCCCCTACGGTACGCAGTATTTT. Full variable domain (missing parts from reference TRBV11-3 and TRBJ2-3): EAGVVQSPRYKIIEKKQPVAFWCNPISGHNTLYWYLQNLGQGPELLIRYENEEAVDDSQLPKDRFSAERLKGVDSTLKIQPAELGDSAVYLCASSLAAFPYGTQYFGPGTRLTVL.

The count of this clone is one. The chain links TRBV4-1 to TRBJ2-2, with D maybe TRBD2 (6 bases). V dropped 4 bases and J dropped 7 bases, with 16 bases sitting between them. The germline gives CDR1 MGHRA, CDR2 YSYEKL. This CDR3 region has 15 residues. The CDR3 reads CASSRGRERVGELFF. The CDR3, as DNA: TGCGCCAGCAGCCGGGGCCGGGAGAGGGTCGGGGAGCTGTTTTTT.

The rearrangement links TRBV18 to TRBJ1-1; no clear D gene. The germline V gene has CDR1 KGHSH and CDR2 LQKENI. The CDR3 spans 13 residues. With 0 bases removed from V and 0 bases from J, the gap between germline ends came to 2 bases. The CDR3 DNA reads TGTGCCAGCTCACCACCGATGAACACTGAAGCTTTCTTT. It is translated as CASSPPMNTEAFF. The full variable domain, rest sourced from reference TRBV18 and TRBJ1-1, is NAGVMQNPRHLVRRRGQEARLRCSPMKGHSHVYWYRQLPEEGLKFMVYLQKENIIDESGMPKERFSAEFPKEGPSILRIQQVVRGDSAAYFCASSPPMNTEAFFGQGTRLTVV.

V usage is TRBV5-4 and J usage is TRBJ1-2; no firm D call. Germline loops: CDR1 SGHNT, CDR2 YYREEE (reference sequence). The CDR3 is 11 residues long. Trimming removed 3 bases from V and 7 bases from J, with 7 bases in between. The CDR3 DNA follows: TGTGCCAGCAGCTCATTCGGTGGCTACACCTTC. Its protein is CASSSFGGYTF.

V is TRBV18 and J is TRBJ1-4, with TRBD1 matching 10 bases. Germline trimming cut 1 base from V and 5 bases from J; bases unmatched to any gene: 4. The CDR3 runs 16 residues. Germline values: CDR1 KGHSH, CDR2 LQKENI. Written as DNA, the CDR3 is TGTGCCAGCTCACCACTGCCGGGACAGGGGAATGAAAAACTGTTTTTT. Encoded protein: CASSPLPGQGNEKLFF.

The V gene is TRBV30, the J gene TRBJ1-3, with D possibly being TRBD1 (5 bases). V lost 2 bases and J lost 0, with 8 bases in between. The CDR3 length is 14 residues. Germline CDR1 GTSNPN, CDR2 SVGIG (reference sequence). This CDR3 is CAWSLDSSGNTIYF. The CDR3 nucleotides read TGTGCCTGGAGTCTTGACAGCTCTGGAAACACCATATATTTT.

CDR3 sequence: CASSKDRGRDTIYF. The DNA for the CDR3 is TGCGCCAGCAGCAAGGACAGGGGCCGAGACACCATATATTTT. The rearrangement links TRBV5-1 to TRBJ1-3, with 9 bases aligning to TRBD1. CDR3 size: 14 residues. In germline, CDR1 is SGHRS, CDR2 YFSETQ. J was trimmed by 8 bases and V by 4 bases; bases with no gene match: 7.

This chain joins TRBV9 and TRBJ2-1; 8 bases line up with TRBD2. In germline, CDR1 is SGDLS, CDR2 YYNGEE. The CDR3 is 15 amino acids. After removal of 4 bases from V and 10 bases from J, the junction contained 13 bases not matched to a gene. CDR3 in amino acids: CASSPGTSIVNEQFF. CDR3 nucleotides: TGTGCCAGCAGCCCAGGGACTAGTATTGTTAACGAGCAGTTCTTC. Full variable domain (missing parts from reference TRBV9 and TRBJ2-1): DSGVTQTPKHLITATGQRVTLRCSPRSGDLSVYWYQQSLDQGLQFLIQYYNGEERAKGNILERFSAQQFPDLHSELNLSSLELGDSALYFCASSPGTSIVNEQFFGPGTRLTVL.

The CDR3 DNA reads as TGTGCCAGCAGCCCCCACGCTACTGGAAACACCATATATTTT. This sequence encodes CASSPHATGNTIYF. The chain uses TRBV28 and TRBJ1-3; D uncertain. The V and J ends lost 6 bases and 2 bases respectively, with 11 bases between them. This CDR3 has 14 amino acids. Germline values: CDR1 MDHEN, CDR2 SYDVKM.

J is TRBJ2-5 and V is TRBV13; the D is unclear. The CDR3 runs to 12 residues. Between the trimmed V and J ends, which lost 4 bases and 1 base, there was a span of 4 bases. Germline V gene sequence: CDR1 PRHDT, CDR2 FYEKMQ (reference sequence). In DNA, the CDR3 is TGTGCCAGCAGCTCGGTCCAAGAGACCCAGTACTTC. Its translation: CASSSVQETQYF.

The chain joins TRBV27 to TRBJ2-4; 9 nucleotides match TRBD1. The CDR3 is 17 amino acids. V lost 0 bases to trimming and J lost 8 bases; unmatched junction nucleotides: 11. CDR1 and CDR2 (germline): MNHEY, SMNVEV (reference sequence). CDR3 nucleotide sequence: TGTGCCAGCAGTTTATCCGGCGACAGGGGGATTAAGGACATTCAGTACTTC. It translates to CASSLSGDRGIKDIQYF.